The source of this T cell receptor beta chain is a study of blood T cell repertoires in COVID-19 (dated by TCRdb to the early 2020s). About the investigation overall: Collaborator samples came from the United States, Italy and Spain and covered acute and convalescent phases of COVID-19. Subjects who had been exposed to COVID-19, were actively infected with it, or had recovered from it provided the deeply sampled blood TCRbeta repertoires that made up the dataset. The material from the prospective study consisted of cDNA or gDNA derived from T cells, B-cell-depleted T cells, or PBMCs. Where available, HLA class I and class II types were obtained from metadata supplied by the sample provider rather than from assay-based typing. A freely available public database, intended as a resource for researchers studying the immune response to SARS-CoV-2, is where the repertoires were released. Sample metadata almost always included a de-identified subject ID, COVID-19 status, age in years and sex. The samples were drawn from two sources: the first 160 participants of the ongoing ImmuneRACE study, and about 1,300 subjects contributed by 6 global collaborators. What the work shows at the level of the full study, not this receptor alone: How much clinical and demographic metadata was included differed by source and by participant, and the metadata was provided uncurated.

Germline trimming amounts to 4 bases on V and 4 bases on J, with 3 as the count of junction bases outside the gene matches. Based on the germline V gene (reference sequence), the CDR1 and CDR2 sequences are LGHDT and YNNKEL. The CDR3 runs 15 amino acids, cysteine and phenylalanine included. Here the CDR3 DNA is all that survives: 45 bases in frame from base 1. Collaborating institutions collected whole blood in K2EDTA tubes following their own protocols. For TCRbeta analysis, collaborator samples were shipped as frozen whole blood, as isolated PBMCs, or as DNA extracted from either sample type. Concerning this clone: Its recognized antigen is unknown. Per-base qualities were not stored, and no clone one base away is much larger.

TCRbeta CDR3 regions were amplified from genomic DNA by means of the immunoSEQ Assay, a bias-controlled multiplex PCR. The published analysis was carried out like this. The number of nucleated cells in each sample was estimated from the amplification of reference gene primers within the assay. Sequence reads were collapsed and filtered to measure the absolute abundance of every unique TCRbeta CDR3 rearrangement. Productive Simpson clonality was computed per sample as the square root of Simpson's diversity index over productive rearrangements. The clones in this table, taken by TCRdb from immuneACCESS, are in-frame only. Not every clone is retained; where verified, under half of the shortfall comes from an unresolved V gene, and the cause of the rest is unknown. Clone size and the V and J calls come from that table; the DNA yielded D and trimming. The sample includes around 130,000 clones, with 85% to 90% observed a single time. Around 20% of the sample lies in the top ten.

The chain links TRBV3-1 (or the pseudogene TRBV3-2) with TRBJ2-6, with 8 bases matching TRBD1. This TCR was sampled from a man between 50 and 59 years old with active or convalescent COVID-19. Sequenced sample: peripheral blood. The CDR3 loop reads CASSPRGQGANVLTF. In nucleotide form, the sequence is TGTGCCAGCAGCCCCAGGGGGCAGGGGGCCAACGTCCTGACTTTC.